This T cell receptor beta chain is from a study of blood T cell repertoires in COVID-19. As for the study in general: Samples representing acute and convalescent COVID-19 were sourced from the United States, Italy and Spain.

Source study methods: Using reference gene primer amplification, nucleated cell counts were estimated. TCRdb's table, derived via immunoSEQ multiplex PCR, lists solely in-frame clones and lacks some. V and J calls and clone size come straight from that table; D and trimming were deduced from the DNA. The sample carries some 150,000 clones, about 90% recorded once. The CDR3 extends over 12 amino acids. V shed 4 bases and J 12 bases; nucleotides not matched to a gene: 10. The V gene's germline CDR1 is SGHKS and CDR2 YYEKEE (reference sequence). The chain recombines TRBV5-5 with TRBJ2-7; 7 nucleotides agree with TRBD1. The sequence came from a human donor in a cohort sampled during active COVID-19. The sample was peripheral blood. The CDR3 DNA reads as TGTGCCAGCAGCCGGGACAGTCTCGGATGGTACTTC. It is translated as CASSRDSLGWYF.